The next 8 T cell receptor beta chains were all read from a single sample in a study of breast tumors, draining lymph nodes, adjacent tissues. Breast cancer patients provided tissue from their axillary draining lymph nodes. TCRdb re-called the multiplex PCR reads with MiXCR, one entry per CDR3 protein. The sample gives about 120,000 distinct CDR3 sequences, 20% of which show up once; 3% to 4% is in the top ten. Specimen: axillary lymph node tissue. The receptors derive from a female donor with breast cancer. Some clones in this sample may be carry-over from other donors' samples.

This clonotype came up many times. This chain connects TRBV7-9 to TRBJ2-5; weak D call: TRBD1 (6 bases). The germline V gene encodes CDR1 SEHNR and CDR2 FQNEAQ (reference sequence). The CDR3 extends over 16 amino acids. Deletions cut 3 bases from V and 3 bases from J, with 17 bases between. This chain's CDR3 is CASSLGLTTGEETQYF. In DNA form, the CDR3 reads TGTGCCAGCAGCTTGGGGTTGACGACAGGAGAAGAGACCCAGTACTTC. The full variable domain, completed using reference TRBV7-9 and TRBJ2-5, is DTGVSQNPRHKITKRGQNVTFRCDPISEHNRLYWYRQTLGQGPEFLTYFQNEAQLEKSRLLSDRFSAERPKGSFSTLEIQRTEQGDSAMYLCASSLGLTTGEETQYFGPGTRLLVL.

This chain joins TRBV7-9 and TRBJ1-1, with unresolved D. The CDR3 extends over 11 amino acids. The germline V gene encodes CDR1 SEHNR and CDR2 FQNEAQ (reference sequence). Between the trimmed V and J ends, which lost 4 bases and 6 bases, there was a span of 6 bases. The CDR3 sequence: CASSYPAEAFF. The CDR3 DNA sequence: TGTGCCAGCAGCTATCCCGCTGAAGCTTTCTTT.

The sample holds many counts of this clonotype. The chain combines TRBV29-1 with TRBJ2-7; 13 bases agree with TRBD2. The CDR3 extends over 14 amino acids. In germline, CDR1 is SQVTM, CDR2 ANQGSEA. The V gene end was trimmed by 3 bases and the J gene end by 12 bases; junction bases not matched to a gene: 11. This chain's CDR3 is CSVEQDGTSGVRYF. For the CDR3, the DNA is TGCAGCGTTGAGCAGGACGGGACTAGCGGGGTTCGGTACTTC.

V is TRBV6-5 and J is TRBJ1-2; 10 positions match TRBD1. CDR1 and CDR2 (germline): MNHEY, SVGAGI. This CDR3 has 15 residues. The V and J ends lost 6 bases and 5 bases, in that order; junction bases with no gene match: 9. CDR3 region: CASSSTRQGAYGYTF. The CDR3, as DNA: TGTGCCAGCAGCTCAACCCGACAGGGGGCTTATGGCTACACCTTC.

This clonotype was counted ten times or more. The chain employs TRBV9 and TRBJ2-5, with D perhaps matching TRBD1 (5 bases). The CDR3 totals 19 residues. Trimming pared 3 bases from V and 5 bases from J, leaving 29 bases between. Germline V gene sequence: CDR1 SGDLS, CDR2 YYNGEE. This chain's CDR3 is CASSAPQGTETFVGETQYF. For the CDR3, the DNA is TGTGCCAGCAGCGCACCTCAGGGAACAGAGACGTTTGTAGGTGAGACCCAGTACTTC.

This clonotype showed up just a few times. The V and J genes are TRBV16 and TRBJ2-1; the D gene is possibly TRBD1 (5 bases). Germline-derived CDR1 and CDR2 are KGHSY and FQNENV. CDR3 size: 16 residues. V was shortened by 2 bases and J by 8 bases, with 19 bases between the two germline ends. The CDR3 coding sequence is TGTGCCAGCAGCCAAAGTAAACAGGAGTTTGGCCATGAGCAGTTCTTC. This gives the protein CASSQSKQEFGHEQFF.

As to this clonotype: Possible read error: a much larger clone is one base away. The conserved phenylalanine or tryptophan normally closing the CDR3 is absent here, so this likely arose from a read error. The CDR3 sequence is CASSPGSGYYEQYL. In DNA form, the CDR3 reads TGTGCCAGCTCACCTGGGAGCGGATATTACGAGCAGTACCTC. The chain employs TRBV18 and TRBJ2-7; tentative D call: TRBD2 (5 bases). This CDR3 is built from 14 residues. CDR1 and CDR2 (germline): KGHSH, LQKENI. The germline V and J ends were trimmed by 3 bases and 4 bases, with 13 bases remaining between them.

This clonotype was found many times. The chain links TRBV5-1 to TRBJ2-5; 13 bases align to TRBD2. This CDR3 has 16 residues. Germline-derived CDR1 and CDR2 are SGHRS and YFSETQ. J was trimmed by 5 bases and V by 0 bases; bases with no gene match: 4. CDR3 in amino acids: CASSLGGTSGMETQYF. CDR3 nucleotides: TGCGCCAGCAGCTTGGGGGGGACTAGCGGGATGGAGACCCAGTACTTC. The complete variable domain, with remaining parts taken from reference TRBV5-1 and TRBJ2-5, reads KAGVTQTPRYLIKTRGQQVTLSCSPISGHRSVSWYQQTPGQGLQFLFEYFSETQRNKGNFPGRFSGRQFSNSRSEMNVSTLELGDSALYLCASSLGGTSGMETQYFGPGTRLLVL.